The rows below give T cell receptor beta chains drawn from one sample of a study of Graves' ophthalmopathy and Graves' hyperthyroidism. TCRdb processed the multiplex PCR reads anew with MiXCR; each CDR3 protein has one entry. The repertoire holds over a million distinct CDR3 sequences, with approximately 35% as singletons. The specimen was peripheral blood or thyroid tissue (not recorded which). The receptors were sampled from an adult man with Graves' hyperthyroidism. Both conserved end residues are part of each CDR3. Each record gives: J gene, D gene, V gene, clone size, CDR3 DNA, CDR3 protein. D genes are given only for firm matches. Rows give clone size only sometimes, using once, few, many, or a class for an expanded clone.

>TRBJ2-7|TRBD2|TRBV28|few
TGTGCCAGCACGTATAGCGGGGGCAACTACGAGCAGTACTTC
CASTYSGGNYEQYF
>TRBJ2-5|TRBD2|TRBV7-8|many
TGTGCCAGCAGCTTAGAGCTAGCGGGAGTTGGAGAGACCCAGTACTTC
CASSLELAGVGETQYF
>TRBJ2-7|-|TRBV7-2|many
TGTGCCAGCAGCTTAGAGGTCAGGGGCTACGAGCAGTACTTC
CASSLEVRGYEQYF
>TRBJ2-6|-|TRBV7-9|many
TGTGCCAGCAGAAACCCCAGGGGTGGGGCCAACGTCCTGACTTTC
CASRNPRGGANVLTF
>TRBJ1-4|-|TRBV7-3|-
TGTGCCAGCAGCTTAGACCCTGACAGGATTAATGAAAAACTGTTTTTT
CASSLDPDRINEKLFF
>TRBJ1-1|-|TRBV7-2|many
TGTGCCAGCAGCCAAAACGACAGAAACACTGAAGCTTTCTTT
CASSQNDRNTEAFF
>TRBJ2-7|TRBD2|TRBV20-1|-
TGCAGTGCTAGAGACGATAGCCGGGAGGGCGTTAACGAGCAGTACTTC
CSARDDSREGVNEQYF
>TRBJ1-4|-|TRBV7-4|-
TGTGCAATCGACAGGCGAGGGACTAATGAAAAACTGTTTTTT
CAIDRRGTNEKLFF
>TRBJ2-1|-|TRBV7-2|-
TGTGCCAGCAGCTTAATAACAGCTTACAATGAGCAGTTCTTC
CASSLITAYNEQFF
>TRBJ1-5|-|TRBV10-3|-
TGTGCCATCAGTCCGCGGGGCCTGGCCGGGCCCCAGCATTTT
CAISPRGLAGPQHF
>TRBJ2-5|TRBD2|TRBV10-3|-
TGTGCCAGCAGTTTATCGCCGCCTAGCGGGTTTGCTGAGACCCAGTACTTC
CASSLSPPSGFAETQYF
>TRBJ1-4|-|TRBV29-1|-
TGCAGCGTTGAATCTGAAAAACTGTTTTTT
CSVESEKLFF
>TRBJ2-7|-|TRBV20-1|-
TGCAGTGCTAGAGGATCGGACCCAGGGAGATACGAGCAGTACTTC
CSARGSDPGRYEQYF
>TRBJ1-1|-|TRBV10-2|-
TGTGCCAGCAGTTTGGCGGGGATGAGCACTGAAGCTTTCTTT
CASSLAGMSTEAFF
>TRBJ2-5|-|TRBV7-9|-
TGTGCCAGCAGCCAAGATAGGGGGAAAGAGACCCAGTACTTC
CASSQDRGKETQYF
>TRBJ1-4|-|TRBV14|-
TGTGCCAGCAGCCAAGAGCGGGGACACTGGTCTAATGAAAAACTGTTTTTT
CASSQERGHWSNEKLFF
>TRBJ2-2|-|TRBV20-1|many
TGCAGTGCTTTATCGGACGGACCCAACACCGGGGAGCTGTTTTTT
CSALSDGPNTGELFF
>TRBJ1-4|-|TRBV5-1|many
TGCGCCAGCAGCTTAGGGCAGGTTAATGAAAAACTGTTTTTT
CASSLGQVNEKLFF
>TRBJ1-5|-|TRBV4-2|many
TGTGCCAGCAGCTCATACGGGACTGGAGGAAATCAGCCCCAGCATTTT
CASSSYGTGGNQPQHF
>TRBJ2-5|-|TRBV19|-
TGTGCCAGTAGTCCTCAAGCAGGGGATAGCAATCAGCCCCAGTACTTC
CASSPQAGDSNQPQYF
>TRBJ1-6|TRBD1|TRBV5-1|-
TGCGCCAGCAGCTTGGATGGATGGACAGGGAGTTCACCCCTCCACTTT
CASSLDGWTGSSPLHF
>TRBJ2-5|-|TRBV29-1|many
TGCAGCGTTGAAACTGGGGGCAAGGAGACCCAGTACTTC
CSVETGGKETQYF
>TRBJ1-4|-|TRBV7-9|many
TGTGCCAGCAGCTTTGTAGCAACTAATGAAAAACTGTTTTTT
CASSFVATNEKLFF
>TRBJ1-4|-|TRBV28|once
TGTGCCAGCGAAGCCGAAAAACTGTTTTTT
CASEAEKLFF
>TRBJ1-1|-|TRBV7-8|-
TGTGCCAGCAGCTTGCAGGTAATAGGAAACACTGAAGCTTTCTTT
CASSLQVIGNTEAFF
>TRBJ1-5|TRBD1|TRBV29-1|-
TGCAGCGTAGTAGGGGGCGGTGATCAGCCCCAGCATTTT
CSVVGGGDQPQHF
>TRBJ1-5|-|TRBV15|-
TGTGCCACCAGCAGATTACCACAGGGTTCAGAGACCCAGCATTTT
CATSRLPQGSETQHF
>TRBJ2-5|-|TRBV9|many
TGTGCCAGCAGCATGAAACAGGGTTTGTTGGAGACCCAGTACTTC
CASSMKQGLLETQYF